This entry describes one T cell receptor (beta chain). Its antigen is undetermined. Produced via immunoSEQ multiplex PCR; TCRdb's table is partial and in-frame only. This table has about 80,000 clones, over 85% appearing once. Trimming removed 3 bases at V and 6 bases at J, with 9 bases between. Germline CDR1 MNHEY, CDR2 SMNVEV (reference sequence). The CDR3 sequence is 14 residues long. This sample is drawn from a study of human versus mouse CDR3 diversity and MHC coevolution. Study-level findings and limits: By iCHAO1, human TCR beta clonotypes numbered approximately 1.5 million, the most. On average, humans showed more CDR3 deletions and insertions than mice. Most of the three human donors had the lowest clonal inequality.

The TCR sequence derives from a person between 30 and 69 years old in good health. The sample consisted of naive CD4+ T cells from blood. The subset: CD45RO-negative CD62L-positive naive CD4 T cells. The chain links TRBV27 to TRBJ1-6; a weak D match, TRBD1 (5 bases). The chain's CDR3 is CASSFDRANSPLHF. CDR3 nucleotide sequence: TGTGCCAGCAGTTTTGACAGAGCTAATTCACCCCTCCACTTT.